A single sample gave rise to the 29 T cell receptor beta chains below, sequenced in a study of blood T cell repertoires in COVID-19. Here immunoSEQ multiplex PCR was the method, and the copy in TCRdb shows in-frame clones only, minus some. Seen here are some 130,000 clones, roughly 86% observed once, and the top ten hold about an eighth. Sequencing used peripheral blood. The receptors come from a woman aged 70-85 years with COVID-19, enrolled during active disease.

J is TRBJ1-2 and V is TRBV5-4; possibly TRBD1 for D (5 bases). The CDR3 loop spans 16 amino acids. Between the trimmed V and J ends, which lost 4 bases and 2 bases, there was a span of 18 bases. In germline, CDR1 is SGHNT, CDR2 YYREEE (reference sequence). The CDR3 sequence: CASSRGTPVVNYGYTF. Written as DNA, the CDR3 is TGTGCCAGCAGCCGCGGGACCCCGGTCGTCAACTATGGCTACACCTTC.

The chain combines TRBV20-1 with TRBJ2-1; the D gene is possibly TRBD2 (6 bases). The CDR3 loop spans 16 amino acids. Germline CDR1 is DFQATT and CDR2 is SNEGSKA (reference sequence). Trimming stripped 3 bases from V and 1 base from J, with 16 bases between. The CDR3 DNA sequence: TGCAGTGCTAGTAGGTCCCGTGGGAGGTCCTACAATGAGCAGTTCTTC. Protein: CSASRSRGRSYNEQFF.

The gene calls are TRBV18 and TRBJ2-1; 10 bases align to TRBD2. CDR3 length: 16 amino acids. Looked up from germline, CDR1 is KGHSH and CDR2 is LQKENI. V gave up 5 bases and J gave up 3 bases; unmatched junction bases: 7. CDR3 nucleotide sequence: TGTGCCAGCTCAGGAGGACTAGCGGATTTCTACAATGAGCAGTTCTTC. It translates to CASSGGLADFYNEQFF.

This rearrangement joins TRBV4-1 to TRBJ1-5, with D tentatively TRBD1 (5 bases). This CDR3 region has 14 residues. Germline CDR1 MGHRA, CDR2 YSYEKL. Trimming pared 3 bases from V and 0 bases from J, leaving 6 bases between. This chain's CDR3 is CASSHQGSNQPQHF. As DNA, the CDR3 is TGCGCCAGCAGCCATCAGGGTAGCAATCAGCCCCAGCATTTT.

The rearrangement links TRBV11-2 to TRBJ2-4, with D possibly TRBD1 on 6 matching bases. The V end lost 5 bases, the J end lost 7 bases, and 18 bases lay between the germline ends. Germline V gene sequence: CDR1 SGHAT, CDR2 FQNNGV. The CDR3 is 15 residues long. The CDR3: CASSMYRDDWNIQYF. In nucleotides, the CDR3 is TGTGCCAGCAGCATGTACAGGGATGACTGGAACATTCAGTACTTC.

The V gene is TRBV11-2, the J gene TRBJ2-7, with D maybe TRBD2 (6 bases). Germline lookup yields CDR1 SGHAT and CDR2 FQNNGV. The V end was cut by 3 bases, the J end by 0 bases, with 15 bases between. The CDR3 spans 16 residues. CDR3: CASSFPGRWSSYEQYF. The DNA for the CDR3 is TGTGCCAGCAGCTTCCCGGGGAGGTGGTCCTCCTACGAGCAGTACTTC.

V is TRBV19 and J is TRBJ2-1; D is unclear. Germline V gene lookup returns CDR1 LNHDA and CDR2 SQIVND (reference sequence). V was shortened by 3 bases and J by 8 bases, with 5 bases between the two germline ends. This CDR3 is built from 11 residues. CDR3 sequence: CASSIRDEQFF. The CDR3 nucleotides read TGTGCCAGTAGTATTCGGGATGAGCAGTTCTTC. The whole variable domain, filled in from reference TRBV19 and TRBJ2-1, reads DGGITQSPKYLFRKEGQNVTLSCEQNLNHDAMYWYRQDPGQGLRLIYYSQIVNDFQKGDIAEGYSVSREKKESFPLTVTSAQKNPTAFYLCASSIRDEQFFGPGTRLTVL.

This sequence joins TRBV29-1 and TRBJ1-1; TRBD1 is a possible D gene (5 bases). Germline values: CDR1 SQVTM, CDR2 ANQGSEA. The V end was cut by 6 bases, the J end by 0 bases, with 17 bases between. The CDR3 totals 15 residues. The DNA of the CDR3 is TGCAGCGTCCTCCCCCTGACAGAGATGAACACTGAAGCTTTCTTT. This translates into CSVLPLTEMNTEAFF. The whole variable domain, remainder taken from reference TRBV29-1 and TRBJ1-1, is SAVISQKPSRDICQRGTSLTIQCQVDSQVTMMFWYRQQPGQSLTLIATANQGSEATYESGFVIDKFPISRPNLTFSTLTVSNMSPEDSSIYLCSVLPLTEMNTEAFFGQGTRLTVV.

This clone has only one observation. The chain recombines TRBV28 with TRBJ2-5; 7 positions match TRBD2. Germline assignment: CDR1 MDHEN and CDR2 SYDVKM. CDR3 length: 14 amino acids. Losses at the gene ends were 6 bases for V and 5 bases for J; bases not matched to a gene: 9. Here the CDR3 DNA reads TGTGCCAGCAGACTACTAGCGTTAGGGGAGACCCAGTACTTC. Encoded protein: CASRLLALGETQYF.

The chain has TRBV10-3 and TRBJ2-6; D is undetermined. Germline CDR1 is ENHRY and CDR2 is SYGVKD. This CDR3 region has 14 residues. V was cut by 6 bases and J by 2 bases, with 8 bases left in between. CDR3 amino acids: CAIRADTGANVLTF. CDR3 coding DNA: TGTGCCATCAGGGCGGATACTGGGGCCAACGTCCTGACTTTC.

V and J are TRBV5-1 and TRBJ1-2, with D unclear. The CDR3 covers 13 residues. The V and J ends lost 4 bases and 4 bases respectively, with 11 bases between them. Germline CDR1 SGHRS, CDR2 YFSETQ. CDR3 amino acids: CASSEPGRYGYTF. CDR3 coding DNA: TGCGCCAGCAGCGAACCGGGTCGCTATGGCTACACCTTC.

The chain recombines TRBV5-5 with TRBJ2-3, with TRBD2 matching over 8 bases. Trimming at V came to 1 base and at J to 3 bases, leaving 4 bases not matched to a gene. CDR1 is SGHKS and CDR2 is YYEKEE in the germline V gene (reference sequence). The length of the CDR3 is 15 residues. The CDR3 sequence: CASSLPGGKTDTQYF. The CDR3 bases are TGTGCCAGCAGCTTGCCGGGGGGGAAGACAGATACGCAGTATTTT.

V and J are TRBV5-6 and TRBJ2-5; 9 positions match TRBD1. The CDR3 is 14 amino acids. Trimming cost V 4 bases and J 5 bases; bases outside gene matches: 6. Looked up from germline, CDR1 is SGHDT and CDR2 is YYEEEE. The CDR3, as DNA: TGTGCCAGCAGCACGAAGACAGGGGGGGAGACCCAGTACTTC. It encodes CASSTKTGGETQYF.

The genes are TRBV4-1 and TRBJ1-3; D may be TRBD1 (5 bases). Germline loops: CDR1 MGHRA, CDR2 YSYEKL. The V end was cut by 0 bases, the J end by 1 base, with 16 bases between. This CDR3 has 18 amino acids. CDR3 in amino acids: CASSQETPRGGSGNTIYF. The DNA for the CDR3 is TGCGCCAGCAGCCAAGAAACCCCGCGGGGCGGGTCTGGAAACACCATATATTTT.

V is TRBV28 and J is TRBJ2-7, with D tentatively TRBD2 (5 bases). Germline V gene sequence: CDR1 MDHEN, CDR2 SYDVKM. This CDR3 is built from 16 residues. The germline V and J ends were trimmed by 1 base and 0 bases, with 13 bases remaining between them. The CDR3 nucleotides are TGTGCCAGCAGTTTATTTACGGGGTCTGACTCCTACGAGCAGTACTTC. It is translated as CASSLFTGSDSYEQYF. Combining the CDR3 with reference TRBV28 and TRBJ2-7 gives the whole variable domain DVKVTQSSRYLVKRTGEKVFLECVQDMDHENMFWYRQDPGLGLRLIYFSYDVKMKEKGDIPEGYSVSREKKERFSLILESASTNQTSMYLCASSLFTGSDSYEQYFGPGTRLTVT.

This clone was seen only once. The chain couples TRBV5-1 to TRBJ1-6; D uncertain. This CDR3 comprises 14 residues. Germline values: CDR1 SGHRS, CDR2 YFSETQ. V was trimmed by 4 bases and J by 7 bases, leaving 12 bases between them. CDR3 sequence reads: CASSLQTGNSPLHF. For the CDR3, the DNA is TGCGCCAGCAGCCTCCAAACGGGGAATTCACCCCTCCACTTT. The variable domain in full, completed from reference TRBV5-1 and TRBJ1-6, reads KAGVTQTPRYLIKTRGQQVTLSCSPISGHRSVSWYQQTPGQGLQFLFEYFSETQRNKGNFPGRFSGRQFSNSRSEMNVSTLELGDSALYLCASSLQTGNSPLHFGNGTRLTVT.

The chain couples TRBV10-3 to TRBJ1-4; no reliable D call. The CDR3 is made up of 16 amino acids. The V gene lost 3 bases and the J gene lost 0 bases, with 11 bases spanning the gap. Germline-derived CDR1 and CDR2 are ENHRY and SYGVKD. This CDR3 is CAISEVAEATNEKLFF. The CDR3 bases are TGTGCCATCAGTGAAGTGGCGGAAGCAACTAATGAAAAACTGTTTTTT.

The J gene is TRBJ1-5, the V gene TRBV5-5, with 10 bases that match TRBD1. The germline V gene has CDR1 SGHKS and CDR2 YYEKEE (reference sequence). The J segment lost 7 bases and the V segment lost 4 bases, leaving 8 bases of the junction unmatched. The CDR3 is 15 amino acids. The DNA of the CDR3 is TGTGCCAGCAGCCCCGGACAGGGGGTCAACCAGCCCCAGCATTTT. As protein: CASSPGQGVNQPQHF.

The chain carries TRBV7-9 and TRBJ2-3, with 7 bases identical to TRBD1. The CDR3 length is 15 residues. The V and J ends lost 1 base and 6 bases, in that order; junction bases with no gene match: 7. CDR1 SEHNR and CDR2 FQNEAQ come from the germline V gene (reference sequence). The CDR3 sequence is CASSLGSGGWDTQYF. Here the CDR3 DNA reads TGTGCCAGCAGCTTAGGGTCAGGGGGTTGGGATACGCAGTATTTT.

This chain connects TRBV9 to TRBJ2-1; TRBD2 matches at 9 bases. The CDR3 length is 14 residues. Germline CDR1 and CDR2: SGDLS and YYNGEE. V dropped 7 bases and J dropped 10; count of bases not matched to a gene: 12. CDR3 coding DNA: TGTGCCAGCGGGGGACCTAGCGGGAATTGGGAGCAGTTCTTC. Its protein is CASGGPSGNWEQFF.

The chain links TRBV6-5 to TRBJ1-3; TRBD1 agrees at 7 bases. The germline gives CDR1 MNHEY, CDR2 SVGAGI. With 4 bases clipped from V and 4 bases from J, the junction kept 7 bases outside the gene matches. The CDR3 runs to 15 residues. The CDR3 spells CASSWGQSAGNTIYF. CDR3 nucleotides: TGTGCCAGCAGTTGGGGACAGTCAGCAGGAAACACCATATATTTT.

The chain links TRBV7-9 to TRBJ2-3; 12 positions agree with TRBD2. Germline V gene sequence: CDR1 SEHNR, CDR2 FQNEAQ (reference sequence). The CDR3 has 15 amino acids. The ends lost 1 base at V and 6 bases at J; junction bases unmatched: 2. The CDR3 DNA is TGTGCCAGCAGCTTAGGAACTAGCGGGGGGGATACGCAGTATTTT. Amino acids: CASSLGTSGGDTQYF.

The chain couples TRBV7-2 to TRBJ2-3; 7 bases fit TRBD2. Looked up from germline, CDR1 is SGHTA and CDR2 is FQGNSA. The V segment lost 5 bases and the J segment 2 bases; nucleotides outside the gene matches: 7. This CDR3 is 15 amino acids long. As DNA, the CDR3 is TGTGCCAGCAGCCCCGCGGGGGAAACCACAGATACGCAGTATTTT. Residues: CASSPAGETTDTQYF.

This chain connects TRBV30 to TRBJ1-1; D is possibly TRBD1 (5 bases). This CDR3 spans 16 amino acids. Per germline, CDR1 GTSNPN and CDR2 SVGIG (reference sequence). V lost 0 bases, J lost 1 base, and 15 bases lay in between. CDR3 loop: CAWSVPVLGGNTEAFF. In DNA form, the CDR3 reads TGTGCCTGGAGTGTACCGGTCCTGGGGGGGAACACTGAAGCTTTCTTT.

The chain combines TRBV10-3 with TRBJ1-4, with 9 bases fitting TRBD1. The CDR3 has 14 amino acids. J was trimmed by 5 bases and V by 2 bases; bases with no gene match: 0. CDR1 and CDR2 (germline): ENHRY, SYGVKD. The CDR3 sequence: CAISETGGNEKLFF. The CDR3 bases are TGTGCCATCAGTGAGACAGGGGGCAATGAAAAACTGTTTTTT.

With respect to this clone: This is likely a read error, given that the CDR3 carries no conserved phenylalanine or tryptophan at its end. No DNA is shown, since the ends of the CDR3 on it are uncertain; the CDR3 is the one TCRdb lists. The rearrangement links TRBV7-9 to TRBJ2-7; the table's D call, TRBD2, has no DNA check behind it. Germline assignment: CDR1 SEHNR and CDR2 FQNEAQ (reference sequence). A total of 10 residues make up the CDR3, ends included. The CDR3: CASSFDTRGS.

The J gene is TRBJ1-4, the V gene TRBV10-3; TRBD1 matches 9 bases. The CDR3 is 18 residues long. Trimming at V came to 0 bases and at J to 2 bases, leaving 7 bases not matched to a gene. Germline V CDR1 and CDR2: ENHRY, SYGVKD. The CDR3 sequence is CAISESPRGTGTNEKLFF. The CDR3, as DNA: TGTGCCATCAGTGAGTCGCCCCGCGGGACAGGGACTAATGAAAAACTGTTTTTT.

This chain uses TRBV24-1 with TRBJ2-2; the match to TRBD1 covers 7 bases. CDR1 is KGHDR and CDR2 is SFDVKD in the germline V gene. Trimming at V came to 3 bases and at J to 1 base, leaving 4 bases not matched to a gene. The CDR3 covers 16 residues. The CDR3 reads CATSDDRDRNTGELFF. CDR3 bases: TGTGCCACCAGTGATGATCGGGACAGGAACACCGGGGAGCTGTTTTTT.

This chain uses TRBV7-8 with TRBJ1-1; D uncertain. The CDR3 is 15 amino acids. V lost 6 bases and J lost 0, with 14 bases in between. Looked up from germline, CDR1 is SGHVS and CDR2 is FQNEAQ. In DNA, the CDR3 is TGTGCCAGCAGACCGGCTAGCAGAATGAACACTGAAGCTTTCTTT. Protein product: CASRPASRMNTEAFF.